The clone carrying this T cell receptor beta chain appeared once. Germline V gene sequence: CDR1 KGHSH, CDR2 LQKENI. The CDR3 extends over 15 amino acids. Trimming removed 6 bases at V and 7 bases at J, with 19 bases between. In the original analysis: Quantification of nucleated cells was approximated via reference gene primer amplification. Generated by immunoSEQ multiplex PCR, the TCRdb table keeps only in-frame clones and is missing some. The V and J calls and clone size were taken over from that table, and D and trimming were inferred from the DNA. The data contain about 380,000 clones, about 89% of them singletons. These data come from a study of blood T cell repertoires in COVID-19. Study-level information: Acute and convalescent COVID-19 specimens originated in the United States, Italy and Spain. In each case, the material was cDNA or gDNA derived from T cells, B-cell-depleted T cells, or PBMCs.

V is TRBV18 and J is TRBJ2-4, with a weak D call TRBD2 (7 bases). The source material was peripheral blood. The receptor comes from a middle-aged man with acute or convalescent COVID-19. CDR3 protein: CASSPNEGGGNIQYF. CDR3 DNA sequence: TGTGCCAGCTCTCCAAACGAAGGCGGGGGCAACATTCAGTACTTC. Complete variable domain (other parts from reference TRBV18 and TRBJ2-4): NAGVMQNPRHLVRRRGQEARLRCSPMKGHSHVYWYRQLPEEGLKFMVYLQKENIIDESGMPKERFSAEFPKEGPSILRIQQVVRGDSAAYFCASSPNEGGGNIQYFGAGTRLSVL.